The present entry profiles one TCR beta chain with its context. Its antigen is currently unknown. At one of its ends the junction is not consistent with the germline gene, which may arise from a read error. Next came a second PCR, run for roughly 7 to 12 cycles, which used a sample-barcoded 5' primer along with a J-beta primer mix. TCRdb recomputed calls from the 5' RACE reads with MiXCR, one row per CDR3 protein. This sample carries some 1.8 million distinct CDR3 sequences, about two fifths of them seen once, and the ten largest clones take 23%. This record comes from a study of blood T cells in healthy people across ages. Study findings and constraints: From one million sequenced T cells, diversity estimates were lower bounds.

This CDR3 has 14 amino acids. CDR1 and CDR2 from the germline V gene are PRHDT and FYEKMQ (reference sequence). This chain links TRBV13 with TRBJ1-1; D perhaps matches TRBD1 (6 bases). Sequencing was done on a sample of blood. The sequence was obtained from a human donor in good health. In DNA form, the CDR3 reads TGTGCCAGCAGCTTAGACTTACGGGACACTGGAGCTTTCTTT. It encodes CASSLDLRDTGAFF.